These T cell receptor beta chains were read from a single sample in a study of T-cell reconstitution after alpha-beta-depleted transplantation in children. MiXCR, run by TCRdb on the PCR reads, gives a single entry per CDR3 protein. Of about 830,000 distinct CDR3 sequences in the sample, roughly 16% are singletons; the top ten hold approximately 5%. This material consisted of PBMCs, mostly from graft donor cells, taken 360 days after TCRalphabeta/CD19-depleted stem cell transplant. These receptors all stem from a male patient younger than 18 who had a stem cell transplant for acute lymphoblastic leukemia, so the T cells may come from the graft donor. Both conserved end residues are part of each CDR3. The D gene is left open where the match is weak. The size field is filled for only some rows; it gives once, few, many or a size class.

NA	TRBV4-1	many	TRBJ2-1	TGTGCCAGCAGCCAAGGAAGCGGACCCTACAATGAGCAGTTCTTC	CASSQGSGPYNEQFF
NA	TRBV7-7	NA	TRBJ1-4	TGTGCCAGCAGCTTTATCAGGGGAGTCGGTGAAAAACTGTTTTTT	CASSFIRGVGEKLFF
NA	TRBV10-3	few	TRBJ1-2	TGTGCCATCAGTGAGTTCCCAGGACAGCACTATGGCTACACCTTC	CAISEFPGQHYGYTF
TRBD2	TRBV7-2	NA	TRBJ2-7	TGTGCCAGCAGCCCCCCCTCGAGCGGGAGTTACTTC	CASSPPSSGSYF
NA	TRBV4-2	few	TRBJ2-1	TGTGCCAGCAGCCAAAAGTGGACGGGACTGCAGTTCTTC	CASSQKWTGLQFF
NA	TRBV27	NA	TRBJ2-1	TGTGCCAGCAGTTTGAACTGGGACGATGAGCAGTTCTTC	CASSLNWDDEQFF
NA	TRBV6-1	few	TRBJ2-1	TGTGCCAGCAGTCCCCGTTATGCCAATGAGCAGTTCTTC	CASSPRYANEQFF
TRBD2	TRBV13	NA	TRBJ2-3	TGTGCCAGCAGCCAAAACGTCGGGAGGGCCATAGATACGCAGTATTTT	CASSQNVGRAIDTQYF
NA	TRBV15	NA	TRBJ2-7	TGTGCCACCAGCAGAGAGCGCGGAGATCCCTACGAGCAGTACTTC	CATSRERGDPYEQYF
NA	TRBV5-6	few	TRBJ2-7	TGTGCCAGCAGCTTTTGGGGTCCCTCCTACGAGCAGTACTTC	CASSFWGPSYEQYF
NA	TRBV29-1	few	TRBJ2-7	TGCAGCGTTGTAGGTACGGGGCCGTACTCCTACGAGCAGTACTTC	CSVVGTGPYSYEQYF
NA	TRBV21-1	many	TRBJ1-5	TGTGCCAGCACCCTACAGCCCCAGCATTTT	CASTLQPQHF
NA	TRBV7-8	NA	TRBJ1-2	TGTGCCAGCAGCTTAGTGCCGGGCACGAGCGTCTACACCTTC	CASSLVPGTSVYTF
TRBD1	TRBV27	few	TRBJ2-7	TGTGCCAGCAGTTTAACAGGGGTCAAGTACGAGCAGTACTTC	CASSLTGVKYEQYF
TRBD2	TRBV29-1	few	TRBJ2-3	TGCAGCGTTGAAGAGGCTCGAGCGGGGGTGTGGAAAGATACGCAGTATTTT	CSVEEARAGVWKDTQYF
TRBD2	TRBV12-3/TRBV12-4	few	TRBJ2-1	TGTGCCAGCAGTTTTGGGGGCCCTAGCGGGAGCTCCTACAATGAGCAGTTCTTC	CASSFGGPSGSSYNEQFF
TRBD1	TRBV7-9	few	TRBJ1-2	TGTGCCAGCAGCTCCCTCCCGACAGGGGATGGCTACACCTTC	CASSSLPTGDGYTF
NA	TRBV27	NA	TRBJ2-1	TGTGCCAGCAGTCCGACGGTGCTTGAGCAGTTCTTC	CASSPTVLEQFF
NA	TRBV10-3	few	TRBJ2-4	TGTGCCATCAGTGACTTCAACCTTCAGGGGACCATAGCCAAAAACATTCAGTACTTC	CAISDFNLQGTIAKNIQYF
NA	TRBV11-2	NA	TRBJ1-5	TGTGCCAGCAGCTTAGATAGAATTTTGGGACACCCCCAGCATTTT	CASSLDRILGHPQHF
TRBD2	TRBV20-1	NA	TRBJ2-7	TGCAGTGCTAGAAATATGGCTAGCGGGTCTAGTTACGAGCAGTACTTC	CSARNMASGSSYEQYF
NA	TRBV20-1	few	TRBJ2-2	TGCAGTGCTAAAGTTGATAACACCGGGGAGCTGTTTTTT	CSAKVDNTGELFF
NA	TRBV7-9	NA	TRBJ2-7	TGTGCCAGCAGCCCGCCAGGGACGTTGCAGTACGAGCAGTACTTC	CASSPPGTLQYEQYF
TRBD1	TRBV29-1	NA	TRBJ1-1	TGCAGCGTTGGGGAGGGGGGACAGACTGAAGCTTTCTTT	CSVGEGGQTEAFF
TRBD1	TRBV2	few	TRBJ2-2	TGTGCCAGCAGGAAGGACAGGGTTAACACCGGGGAGCTGTTTTTT	CASRKDRVNTGELFF
NA	TRBV5-1	NA	TRBJ2-1	TGCGCCAGCAGCTTGACGACTGGGCAGTTCTTC	CASSLTTGQFF
NA	TRBV3-1	many	TRBJ2-5	TGTGCCAGCAGCCAATGGTTACAAGAGACCCAGTACTTC	CASSQWLQETQYF
TRBD1	TRBV5-1	NA	TRBJ1-1	TGCGCCAGCCACATCGGACAGGGTCACACTGAAGCTTTCTTT	CASHIGQGHTEAFF
NA	TRBV5-6	NA	TRBJ2-2	TGTGCCAGCAGCCATAGGGTGATCAGGGAGCTGTTTTTT	CASSHRVIRELFF
NA	TRBV5-1	NA	TRBJ1-1	TGCGCCAGCAGCACACTTCCGATGGCGAACACTGAAGCTTTCTTT	CASSTLPMANTEAFF
TRBD2	TRBV20-1	few	TRBJ2-7	TGCAGTGCTATCAGCGGGGCCTACGAGCAGTACTTC	CSAISGAYEQYF
TRBD2	TRBV11-2	few	TRBJ2-7	TGTGCCAGCAGCCCGATAGCGGGGACGGCCTACGAGCAGTACTTC	CASSPIAGTAYEQYF
TRBD2	TRBV12-3/TRBV12-4	many	TRBJ2-7	TGTGCCAGCAGTCATCAGACTAGCGGGAGGATCTACGAGCAGTACTTC	CASSHQTSGRIYEQYF
NA	TRBV12-3/TRBV12-4	many	TRBJ2-3	TGTGCCAGCAGTTTATCTAGGTACCCAGATACGCAGTATTTT	CASSLSRYPDTQYF
NA	TRBV7-6	NA	TRBJ2-1	TGTGCCAGCAGCTTAATGCACCTTCGGTCCTACAATGAGCAGTTCTTC	CASSLMHLRSYNEQFF
TRBD1	TRBV29-1	few	TRBJ1-5	TGCAGCGTTGTTGACAGGGGAGGCTCAGATCAGCCCCAGCATTTT	CSVVDRGGSDQPQHF
TRBD1	TRBV12-3/TRBV12-4	few	TRBJ2-2	TGTGCCAGCGACGCCGGGACAGGGTACACCGGGGAGCTGTTTTTT	CASDAGTGYTGELFF
TRBD2	TRBV6-5	NA	TRBJ2-5	TGTGCCAGCAGTTACTCTCGGGGGGAGGAGGTCCAAGAGACCCAGTACTTC	CASSYSRGEEVQETQYF
TRBD2	TRBV4-1	NA	TRBJ2-1	TGCGCCAGCAGCCAAGGACTAGCGGGAGTAAGGAATGAGCAGTTCTTC	CASSQGLAGVRNEQFF
NA	TRBV20-1	NA	TRBJ2-1	TGCAGTGCTGTCCATAGGGGGAGGGCCGACAATGAGCAGTTCTTC	CSAVHRGRADNEQFF
NA	TRBV9	few	TRBJ2-3	TGTGCCAGTCGGCGGGAAACGACAGATACGCAGTATTTT	CASRRETTDTQYF
NA	TRBV4-1	few	TRBJ2-7	TGCGCCAGCAGCCACCCTACCGCGGCGGGTACGATGGGTTTTCAGTACTTC	CASSHPTAAGTMGFQYF
TRBD2	TRBV7-9	many	TRBJ2-7	TGTGCCAGCAGCAAAACTAGCGGGAGTTACGAGCAGTACTTC	CASSKTSGSYEQYF
NA	TRBV29-1	few	TRBJ2-7	TGCAGCGTTGAAGATTCAGGTCGGGAGCAGTACTTC	CSVEDSGREQYF
TRBD1	TRBV10-3	few	TRBJ2-7	TGTGCCATCAGTGAGTCGTGGACAGGACTTGAGGAGCAGTACTTC	CAISESWTGLEEQYF
TRBD2	TRBV27	few	TRBJ2-7	TGTGCCAGCAGTTACCAGCCCCTTTTAGCGGGAGGTGGGCACTACGAGCAGTACTTC	CASSYQPLLAGGGHYEQYF
TRBD1	TRBV18	NA	TRBJ1-2	TGTGCCAGCTCACCATCGGGACAGTCCTTTAACTATGGCTACACCTTC	CASSPSGQSFNYGYTF
TRBD1	TRBV12-3/TRBV12-4	NA	TRBJ2-1	TGTGCCAGCAGGACGACAGGGTTGCGCAATGAGCAGTTCTTC	CASRTTGLRNEQFF
NA	TRBV3-1	NA	TRBJ2-7	TGTGCCAGCAGCCAACAGACGGTCTACGAGCAGTACTTC	CASSQQTVYEQYF
TRBD1	TRBV4-1	NA	TRBJ1-3	TGCGCCAGCAGCCAAGGGTCAGGGGGTATAAGAAACACCATATATTTT	CASSQGSGGIRNTIYF
NA	TRBV7-9	NA	TRBJ2-7	TGTGCCAGCAGCTATCTAGCACCAACCTACGAGCAGTACTTC	CASSYLAPTYEQYF
NA	TRBV29-1	NA	TRBJ1-2	TGCAGCGTTGAAGCAGACAGAAACTATGGCTACACCTTC	CSVEADRNYGYTF
NA	TRBV20-1	NA	TRBJ1-4	TGCAGTGCTGGGGGATTGGATAATGAAAAACTGTTTTTT	CSAGGLDNEKLFF
TRBD2	TRBV2	NA	TRBJ2-3	TGTGCCAGCAGTGAAGGGGCGGGAGCCCACACAGATACGCAGAATTTT	CASSEGAGAHTDTQNF
NA	TRBV13	NA	TRBJ2-3	TGTGCCAGCAGCTTAGGATTCCACGACACAGATACGCAGTATTTT	CASSLGFHDTDTQYF
TRBD1	TRBV5-1	few	TRBJ2-2	TGCGCCAGCAGCTTCAGAGCAGGGGGCATCGGGGAGCTGTTTTTT	CASSFRAGGIGELFF
TRBD2	TRBV7-9	few	TRBJ2-7	TGTGCCAGCAGCCCCACTAGCGTCCCCGAGCAGTACTTC	CASSPTSVPEQYF
NA	TRBV5-1	few	TRBJ2-5	TGCGCCAGCAGCTTGGCTTTCGTAGAGACCCAGTACTTC	CASSLAFVETQYF
TRBD2	TRBV28	NA	TRBJ2-7	TGTGCCAGCAGTTTAACTGGCGGGAGGGCCGGTGGCCACGAGCAGTACTTC	CASSLTGGRAGGHEQYF